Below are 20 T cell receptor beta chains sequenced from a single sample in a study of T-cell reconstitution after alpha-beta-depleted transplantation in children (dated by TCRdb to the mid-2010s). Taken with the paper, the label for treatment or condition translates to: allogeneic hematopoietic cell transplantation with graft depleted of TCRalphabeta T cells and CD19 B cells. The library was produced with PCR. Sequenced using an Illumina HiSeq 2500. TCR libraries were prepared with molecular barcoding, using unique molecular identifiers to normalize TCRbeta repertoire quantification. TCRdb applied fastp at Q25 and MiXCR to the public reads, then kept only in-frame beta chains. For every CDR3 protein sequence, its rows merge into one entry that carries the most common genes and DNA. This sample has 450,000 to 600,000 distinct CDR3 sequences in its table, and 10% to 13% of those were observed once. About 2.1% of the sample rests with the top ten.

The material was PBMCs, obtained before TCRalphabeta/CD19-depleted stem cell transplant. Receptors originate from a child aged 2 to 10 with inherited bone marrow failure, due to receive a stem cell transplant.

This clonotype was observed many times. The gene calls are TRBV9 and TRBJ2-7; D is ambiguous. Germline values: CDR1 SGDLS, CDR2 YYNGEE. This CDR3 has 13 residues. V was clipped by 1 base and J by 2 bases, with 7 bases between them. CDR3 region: CASSVTDTYEQYF. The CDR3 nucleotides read TGTGCCAGCAGCGTAACAGATACCTACGAGCAGTACTTC.

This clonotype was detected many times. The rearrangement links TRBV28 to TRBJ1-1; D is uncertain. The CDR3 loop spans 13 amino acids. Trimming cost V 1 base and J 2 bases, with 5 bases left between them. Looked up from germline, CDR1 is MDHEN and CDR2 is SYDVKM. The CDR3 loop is CASSLSHNTEAFF. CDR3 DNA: TGTGCCAGCAGTTTATCTCATAACACTGAAGCTTTCTTT.

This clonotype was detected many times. For the CDR3, the DNA is TGTGCCAGCAGTCCTCTCGGTGCTAGCGGGAGGGATGGGGAGCAGTTCTTC. It translates to CASSPLGASGRDGEQFF. The rearrangement joins TRBV28 to TRBJ2-1; 12 nucleotides align to TRBD2. CDR1 MDHEN and CDR2 SYDVKM come from the germline V gene. J was trimmed by 10 bases and V by 5 bases; bases with no gene match: 15. The CDR3 totals 17 residues.

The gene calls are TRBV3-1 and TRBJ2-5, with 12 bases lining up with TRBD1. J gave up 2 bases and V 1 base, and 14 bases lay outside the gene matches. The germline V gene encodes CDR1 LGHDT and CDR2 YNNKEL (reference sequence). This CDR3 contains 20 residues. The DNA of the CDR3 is TGTGCCAGCAGCCAAGGACCGGGACAGGGGGCAAGAAGGGAACAAGAGACCCAGTACTTC. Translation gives CASSQGPGQGARREQETQYF.

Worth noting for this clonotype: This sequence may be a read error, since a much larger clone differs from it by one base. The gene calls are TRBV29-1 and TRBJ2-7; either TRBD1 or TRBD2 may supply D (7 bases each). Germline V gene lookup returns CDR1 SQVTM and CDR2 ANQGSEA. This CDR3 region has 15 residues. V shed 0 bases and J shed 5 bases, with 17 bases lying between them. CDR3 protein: CSVEDGQGGSNEQYF. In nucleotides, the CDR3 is TGCAGCGTTGAAGATGGCCAGGGGGGGTCCAACGAGCAGTACTTC.

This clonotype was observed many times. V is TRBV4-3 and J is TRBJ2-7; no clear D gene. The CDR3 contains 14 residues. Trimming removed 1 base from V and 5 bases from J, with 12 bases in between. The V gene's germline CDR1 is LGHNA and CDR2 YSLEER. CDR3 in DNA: TGCGCCAGCAGCCAAGCGTATCATTTGGACGAGCAGTACTTC. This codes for CASSQAYHLDEQYF.

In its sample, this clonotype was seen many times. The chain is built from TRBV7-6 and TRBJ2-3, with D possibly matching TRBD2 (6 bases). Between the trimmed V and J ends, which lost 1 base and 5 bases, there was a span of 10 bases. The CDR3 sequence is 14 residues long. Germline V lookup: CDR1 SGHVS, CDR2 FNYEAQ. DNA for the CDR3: TGTGCCAGCAGCTTAGACGGGACTTTAGATACGCAGTATTTT. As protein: CASSLDGTLDTQYF.

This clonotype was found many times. The CDR3 nucleotides are TGTGCCAGCAGCTCCCCTGCCTACGAGCAGTACTTC. It is translated as CASSSPAYEQYF. The V and J genes are TRBV7-9 and TRBJ2-7; D remains unclear. Trimming cost V 4 bases and J 2 bases, with 6 bases left between them. CDR3 length equals 12 residues. Germline assignment: CDR1 SEHNR and CDR2 FQNEAQ (reference sequence).

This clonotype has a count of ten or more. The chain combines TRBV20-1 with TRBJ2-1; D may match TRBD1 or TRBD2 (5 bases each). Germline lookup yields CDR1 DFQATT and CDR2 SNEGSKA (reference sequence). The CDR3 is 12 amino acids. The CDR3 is CLTRGVSNEQFF. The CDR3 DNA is TGCCTAACTAGAGGGGTCTCCAATGAGCAGTTCTTC.

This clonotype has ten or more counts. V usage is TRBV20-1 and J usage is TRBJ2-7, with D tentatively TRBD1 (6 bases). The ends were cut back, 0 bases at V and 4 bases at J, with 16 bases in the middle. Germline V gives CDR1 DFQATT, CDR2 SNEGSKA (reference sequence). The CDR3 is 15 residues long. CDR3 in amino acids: CSARDSSRGLYEQYF. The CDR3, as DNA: TGCAGTGCTAGAGATAGTAGCAGGGGTCTTTACGAGCAGTACTTC.

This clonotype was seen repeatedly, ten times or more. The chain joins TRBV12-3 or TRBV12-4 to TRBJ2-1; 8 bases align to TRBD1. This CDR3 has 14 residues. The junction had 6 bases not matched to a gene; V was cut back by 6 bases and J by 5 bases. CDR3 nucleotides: TGTGCCAGCAGCATCGGACAGGGACACAATGAGCAGTTCTTC. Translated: CASSIGQGHNEQFF.

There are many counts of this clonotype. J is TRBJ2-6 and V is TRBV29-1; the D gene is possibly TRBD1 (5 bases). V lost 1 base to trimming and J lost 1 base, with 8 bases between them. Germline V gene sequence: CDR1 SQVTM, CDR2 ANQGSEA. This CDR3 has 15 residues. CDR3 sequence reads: CSVEVGQSGANVLTF. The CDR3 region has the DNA TGCAGCGTTGAAGTGGGGCAGTCTGGGGCCAACGTCCTGACTTTC.

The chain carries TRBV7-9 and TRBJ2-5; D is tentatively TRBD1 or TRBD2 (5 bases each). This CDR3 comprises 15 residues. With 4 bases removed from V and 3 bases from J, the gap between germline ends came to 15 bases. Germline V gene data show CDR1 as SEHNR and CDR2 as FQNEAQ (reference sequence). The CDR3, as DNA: TGTGCCAGCAGCTCCCCGGGACCCGTAAAAGAGACCCAGTACTTC. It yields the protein CASSSPGPVKETQYF.

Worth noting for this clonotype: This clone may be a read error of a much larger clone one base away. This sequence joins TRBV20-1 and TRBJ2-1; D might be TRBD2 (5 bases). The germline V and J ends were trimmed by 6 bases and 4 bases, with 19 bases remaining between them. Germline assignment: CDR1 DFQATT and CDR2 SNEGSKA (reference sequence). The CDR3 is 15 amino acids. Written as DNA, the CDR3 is TGCAGTGCACACAGAAGCGGATTTTTTTACAATGAGCAGTTCTTC. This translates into CSAHRSGFFYNEQFF.

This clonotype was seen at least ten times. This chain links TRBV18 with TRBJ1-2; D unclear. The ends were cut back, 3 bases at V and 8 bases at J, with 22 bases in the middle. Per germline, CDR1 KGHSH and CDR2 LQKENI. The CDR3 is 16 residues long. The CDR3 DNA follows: TGTGCCAGCTCACCCCAGAGCTCTTTTTCTCCTAGCGGCTACACCTTC. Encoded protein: CASSPQSSFSPSGYTF.

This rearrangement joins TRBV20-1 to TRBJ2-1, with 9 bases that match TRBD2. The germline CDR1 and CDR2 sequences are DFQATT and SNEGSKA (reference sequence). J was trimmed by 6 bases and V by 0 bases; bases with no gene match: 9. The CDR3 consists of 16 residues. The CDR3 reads CSARDPPGLAFNEQFF. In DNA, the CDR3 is TGCAGTGCTAGAGATCCGCCGGGACTAGCATTCAATGAGCAGTTCTTC.

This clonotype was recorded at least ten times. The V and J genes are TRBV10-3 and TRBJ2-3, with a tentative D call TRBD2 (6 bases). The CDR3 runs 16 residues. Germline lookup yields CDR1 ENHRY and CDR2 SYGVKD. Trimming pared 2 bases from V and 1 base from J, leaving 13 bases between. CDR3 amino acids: CAISELASVGTDTQYF. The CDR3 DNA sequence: TGTGCCATCAGTGAGCTCGCTAGCGTGGGCACAGATACGCAGTATTTT.

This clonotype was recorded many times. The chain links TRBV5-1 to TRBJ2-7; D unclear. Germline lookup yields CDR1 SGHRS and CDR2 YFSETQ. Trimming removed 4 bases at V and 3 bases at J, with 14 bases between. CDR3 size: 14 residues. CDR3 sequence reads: CASSAGPPIYEQYF. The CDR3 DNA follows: TGCGCCAGCAGCGCCGGCCCACCCATCTACGAGCAGTACTTC.

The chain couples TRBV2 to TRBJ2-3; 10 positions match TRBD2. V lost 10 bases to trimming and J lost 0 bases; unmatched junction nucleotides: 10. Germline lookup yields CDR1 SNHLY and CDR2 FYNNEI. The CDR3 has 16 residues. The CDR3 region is CATRTSGTSSTDTQYF. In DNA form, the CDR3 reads TGTGCCACCCGGACTAGCGGCACCTCTAGCACAGATACGCAGTATTTT.

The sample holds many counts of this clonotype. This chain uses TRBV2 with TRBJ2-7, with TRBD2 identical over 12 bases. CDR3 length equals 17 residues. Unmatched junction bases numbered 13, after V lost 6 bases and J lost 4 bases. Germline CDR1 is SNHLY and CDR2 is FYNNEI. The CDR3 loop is CASRDMGLAGIVYEQYF. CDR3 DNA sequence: TGTGCCAGCAGGGACATGGGACTAGCGGGCATCGTTTACGAGCAGTACTTC.